These 19 T cell receptor beta chains were all obtained from the same sample, sequenced in a study of T cell clonotyping in hematopoietic cell transplantation. Regarding time point: recipient sample about 28 days before transplant, after cytoreduction. Method: immunoSEQ multiplex PCR; TCRdb's copy keeps in-frame clones and lacks some. Of roughly 18,000 clones in the sample, roughly 88% are singletons; the top ten hold 8.4%. The specimen comprised peripheral blood mononuclear cells, sampled before stem cell transplant. These receptor sequences come from a man over 45 with acute myeloid leukemia. Some clones in this sample may be carry-over from other donors' samples.

The genes are TRBV30 and TRBJ1-3; D unclear. The V gene's germline CDR1 is GTSNPN and CDR2 SVGIG (reference sequence). There are 15 residues in the CDR3. V was trimmed by 0 bases and J by 2 bases, leaving 11 bases between them. The CDR3 region is CAWSVDTMPGNTIYF. The CDR3 DNA follows: TGTGCCTGGAGTGTAGACACTATGCCTGGAAACACCATATATTTT.

The chain has TRBV6-7 and TRBJ1-2, with 9 bases matching TRBD1. TRBV6-7 carries the ORF label, with uncertain function. Losses at the gene ends were 5 bases for V and 4 bases for J; bases not matched to a gene: 14. The CDR3 runs to 17 residues. The CDR3 spells CASSGLRDRVLCYGYTF. The CDR3, as DNA: TGTGCCAGCAGTGGACTCCGGGACAGGGTGCTCTGCTATGGCTACACCTTC.

A remark on this clone: This same CDR3 is encoded by further DNA sequences in the sample. V is TRBV9 and J is TRBJ2-1; 9 bases fit TRBD2. The CDR3 extends over 16 amino acids. Germline-derived CDR1 and CDR2 are SGDLS and YYNGEE. J was trimmed by 7 bases and V by 0 bases; bases with no gene match: 8. The CDR3 region has the DNA TGTGCCAGCAGCGTAGGGGGGGGACTAGCTGGGAATGAGCAGTTCTTC. Translating gives CASSVGGGLAGNEQFF.

The V gene is TRBV11-2, the J gene TRBJ2-1, with D perhaps TRBD1 (5 bases). The CDR3 is 16 residues long. CDR1 SGHAT and CDR2 FQNNGV come from the germline V gene. Trimming cost V 4 bases and J 1 base, with 14 bases left between them. CDR3 DNA sequence: TGTGCCAGCAGCTCCGGGTCGCAGGGATCCTACAATGAGCAGTTCTTC. Protein product: CASSSGSQGSYNEQFF. Looking up the rest from reference TRBV11-2 and TRBJ2-1 gives the full variable domain: EAGVAQSPRYKIIEKRQSVAFWCNPISGHATLYWYQQILGQGPKLLIQFQNNGVVDDSQLPKDRFSAERLKGVDSTLKIQPAKLEDSAVYLCASSSGSQGSYNEQFFGPGTRLTVL.

The genes are TRBV27 and TRBJ2-7, with D unclear. From germline, CDR1 is MNHEY and CDR2 SMNVEV (reference sequence). V was cut by 5 bases and J by 2 bases, with 13 bases left in between. The CDR3 has 14 amino acids. CDR3 nucleotide sequence: TGTGCCAGCAGTACGTCCAGAAATACCTACGAGCAGTACTTC. Its translation: CASSTSRNTYEQYF.

This clone occurred once. The rearrangement uses TRBV7-2 and TRBJ2-7, with 9 bases identical to TRBD2. Per the germline V gene, CDR1 is SGHTA and CDR2 is FQGNSA. The CDR3 consists of 15 residues. With V trimmed by 1 base and J by 1 base, 2 bases remained unmatched. The CDR3 sequence: CASSLEAGGSYEQYF. The CDR3 nucleotides are TGTGCCAGCAGCTTAGAGGCGGGGGGGTCCTACGAGCAGTACTTC.

This chain connects TRBV15 to TRBJ2-4; D is perhaps TRBD1 or TRBD2 (5 bases each). Germline CDR1 and CDR2: LNHNV and YYDKDF (reference sequence). This CDR3 has 16 residues. Trimming pared 3 bases from V and 1 base from J, leaving 13 bases between. The chain's CDR3 is CATSRGPVRAKNIQYF. Here the CDR3 DNA reads TGTGCCACCAGCAGGGGACCCGTTAGGGCCAAAAACATTCAGTACTTC.

This chain connects TRBV4-1 to TRBJ1-2; D gene ambiguous. V was cut by 0 bases and J by 4 bases, with 6 bases left in between. Germline-derived CDR1 and CDR2 are MGHRA and YSYEKL. The CDR3 runs 13 residues. The CDR3 is CASSQDGSYGYTF. The CDR3 coding sequence is TGCGCCAGCAGCCAAGATGGAAGCTATGGCTACACCTTC.

The chain is built from TRBV29-1 and TRBJ1-2, with D tentatively TRBD1 (6 bases). Trimming removed 5 bases from V and 3 bases from J, with 10 bases in between. Germline values: CDR1 SQVTM, CDR2 ANQGSEA. This CDR3 has 12 amino acids. The CDR3, as DNA: TGCAGCGTTTCGAGACAGGACTATGGCTACACCTTC. Protein: CSVSRQDYGYTF.

Only one count was recorded for this clone. The chain links TRBV2 to TRBJ1-4; 7 bases agree with TRBD1. J was trimmed by 3 bases and V by 6 bases; bases with no gene match: 4. The CDR3 contains 14 residues. Germline CDR1 SNHLY, CDR2 FYNNEI. The CDR3 protein is CASRLGQPNEKLFF. The CDR3 bases are TGTGCCAGCAGATTGGGACAGCCTAATGAAAAACTGTTTTTT.

The chain couples TRBV10-1 to TRBJ2-2; 7 nucleotides agree with TRBD2. CDR1 is WNHNN, CDR2 SYGVQD, per germline (reference sequence). V lost 5 bases to trimming and J lost 1 base; unmatched junction nucleotides: 13. This CDR3 has 18 amino acids. This chain's CDR3 is CASSYPLLGGENTGELFF. The CDR3 DNA follows: TGCGCCAGCAGTTATCCCCTCTTGGGGGGGGAGAACACCGGGGAGCTGTTTTTT.

The J gene is TRBJ1-1, the V gene TRBV29-1; D unclear. Germline CDR1 and CDR2: SQVTM and ANQGSEA. Trimming removed 3 bases at V and 1 base at J, with 15 bases between. CDR3 size: 15 residues. CDR3 loop: CSVDGAELSNTEAFF. In nucleotides, the CDR3 is TGCAGCGTTGATGGAGCTGAGCTCTCGAACACTGAAGCTTTCTTT.

This chain links TRBV10-3 with TRBJ2-7; tentatively, D is TRBD1 (6 bases). Trimming cost V 10 bases and J 8 bases, with 18 bases left between them. The germline V gene has CDR1 ENHRY and CDR2 SYGVKD. This CDR3 spans 12 amino acids. CDR3 nucleotides: TGTGCCAGCACGGACAGTCCTGGCAAGCAGTACTTC. Translation gives CASTDSPGKQYF.

The chain employs TRBV11-3 and TRBJ2-3; D call uncertain. CDR3 length equals 13 residues. With 1 base removed from V and 1 base from J, the gap between germline ends came to 3 bases. Germline CDR1 and CDR2: SGHNT and YENEEA. This CDR3 reads CASSLGRTDTQYF. DNA for the CDR3: TGTGCCAGCAGCTTAGGACGCACAGATACGCAGTATTTT.

This chain joins TRBV19 and TRBJ2-1; 11 bases align to TRBD2. This CDR3 region has 16 residues. After removal of 0 bases from V and 4 bases from J, the junction contained 2 bases not matched to a gene. In germline, CDR1 is LNHDA, CDR2 SQIVND (reference sequence). CDR3 residues: CASSIDTSGGYNEQFF. The CDR3 region has the DNA TGTGCCAGTAGTATAGATACTAGCGGGGGATACAATGAGCAGTTCTTC. The complete variable domain, with remaining parts taken from reference TRBV19 and TRBJ2-1, reads DGGITQSPKYLFRKEGQNVTLSCEQNLNHDAMYWYRQDPGQGLRLIYYSQIVNDFQKGDIAEGYSVSREKKESFPLTVTSAQKNPTAFYLCASSIDTSGGYNEQFFGPGTRLTVL.

The CDR3 is CASSSRTASYEQYF. The CDR3 coding sequence is TGTGCCAGCAGCTCAAGGACTGCTTCCTACGAGCAGTACTTC. The chain joins TRBV7-2 to TRBJ2-7; weak D call: TRBD2 (5 bases). V shed 4 bases and J shed 1 base, with 11 bases lying between them. Germline CDR1 SGHTA, CDR2 FQGNSA. The CDR3 extends over 14 amino acids.

The DNA of the CDR3 is TGCGCCAGCAGCCAAGCGCCCGGAAGCTCCTACGAGCAGTACTTC. Residues: CASSQAPGSSYEQYF. The chain carries TRBV4-3 and TRBJ2-7; D not resolved. Germline V gene sequence: CDR1 LGHNA, CDR2 YSLEER. The CDR3 sequence is 15 residues long. With 1 base removed from V and 0 bases from J, the gap between germline ends came to 10 bases.

The genes are TRBV27 and TRBJ2-5; a possible D gene is TRBD1 (6 bases). In germline, CDR1 is MNHEY, CDR2 SMNVEV (reference sequence). Deletions cut 5 bases from V and 4 bases from J, with 26 bases between. This CDR3 has 18 amino acids. The CDR3 sequence is CASSPNGGMGHGRETQYF. The CDR3 region has the DNA TGTGCCAGCAGTCCGAATGGGGGAATGGGACACGGACGAGAGACCCAGTACTTC.

This chain's CDR3 is CASSELGQFGEQYF. The CDR3 bases are TGTGCCAGCAGTGAATTGGGACAGTTCGGCGAGCAGTACTTC. The genes are TRBV6-1 and TRBJ2-7; 7 bases fit TRBD1. V was clipped by 2 bases and J by 6 bases; unmatched bases: 7. Germline V gene data show CDR1 as MNHNS and CDR2 as SASEGT. The CDR3 covers 14 residues.